Reported below is one T cell receptor beta chain. Its antigen is unidentified. Trimming left V 2 bases short and J 9 bases short, with 20 bases between. This CDR3 region has 16 residues. Per the germline V gene, CDR1 is SGHTA and CDR2 is FQGNSA. This specimen comes from a study of blood T cells in healthy people across ages. The authors ran a second PCR of roughly 6 to 12 cycles using a sample-barcoded 5' primer and a J-beta primer mix. Every cDNA molecule carried a tag from a template-switch adaptor bearing 12 random nucleotides. TCRdb re-called the 5' RACE reads with MiXCR, one entry per CDR3 protein. The sample yields around 700,000 distinct CDR3 sequences, approximately 25% seen once. Study conclusions and caveats: Roughly linearly, TCR beta diversity per million T cells fell as age increased. Without sorted subsets, naive and antigen-experienced compartments could not be conclusively compared.

The data also belong to a second study, concerning T cells of mothers and their children. That publication notes: A few healthy Caucasian mothers, along with their six children, served as the donors.

The rearrangement links TRBV7-2 to TRBJ2-4; unclear D gene. Sequences were obtained from blood. The sequence came from a boy between 10 and 17 years old in good health. The CDR3 loop is CASSLIEPPGYGIQYF. CDR3 bases: TGTGCCAGCAGCTTAATTGAACCCCCGGGTTATGGCATTCAGTACTTC. Complete variable domain (other parts from reference TRBV7-2 and TRBJ2-4): GAGVSQSPSNKVTEKGKDVELRCDPISGHTALYWYRQSLGQGLEFLIYFQGNSAPDKSGLPSDRFSAERTGGSVSTLTIQRTQQEDSAVYLCASSLIEPPGYGIQYFGAGTRLSVL.